These T cell receptor beta chains were read from a single sample in a study of cytomegalovirus exposure and HLA in healthy donors. Only in-frame clones appear in the TCRdb table, and some are missing; sequencing was by immunoSEQ multiplex PCR. The data contain 190,000 or so clones, about four fifths of them singletons. Sequenced: PBMCs. The receptors here all came from a woman aged 45-65 years in good health and CMV-seropositive. Each CDR3 is given with its conserved first and last residue. D genes are given only for firm matches. Expanded clones get a size class; other rows say once, few or many, or leave the size out.

d_call	v_call	clone_size	j_call	cdr3_aa	cdr3_nt
TRBD1	TRBV19	.	TRBJ1-2	CASYVGQGNYGYTF	TGTGCCAGTTACGTTGGACAGGGTAACTATGGCTACACCTTC
.	TRBV7-2	few	TRBJ2-7	CASSPGDRSSYEQYF	TGTGCCAGCAGCCCGGGGGATAGGAGCTCCTACGAGCAGTACTTC
TRBD1	TRBV4-1	.	TRBJ2-7	CASSQQPGQGIPYEQYF	TGCGCCAGCAGCCAGCAACCGGGACAGGGTATCCCTTACGAGCAGTACTTC
.	TRBV5-4	.	TRBJ1-2	CASSPGDGDGYTF	TGTGCCAGCAGCCCAGGGGACGGAGACGGCTACACCTTC
.	TRBV6-5	.	TRBJ2-7	CASTLDNYYEQYF	TGTGCCAGCACCCTGGACAACTACTACGAGCAGTACTTC
.	TRBV6-6	.	TRBJ1-1	CASSVRGPNEAFF	TGTGCCAGCAGTGTCAGGGGTCCCAATGAAGCTTTCTTT
.	TRBV19	.	TRBJ2-7	CASSIGQHQTYEQYF	TGTGCCAGTAGTATAGGACAACACCAAACCTACGAGCAGTACTTC
TRBD1	TRBV19	.	TRBJ2-1	CASLPTGIDEQFF	TGTGCCAGTCTACCGACAGGGATTGATGAGCAGTTCTTC
.	TRBV29-1	.	TRBJ1-2	CSVGDTSYGYTF	TGCAGCGTTGGCGACACCTCCTATGGCTACACCTTC
.	TRBV28	.	TRBJ1-4	CASSFGTGVEKLFF	TGTGCCAGCAGTTTCGGGACGGGGGTAGAAAAACTGTTTTTT
TRBD2	TRBV7-2	.	TRBJ2-2	CASSSRLAGDTGELFF	TGTGCCAGCAGCTCACGACTAGCGGGTGACACCGGGGAGCTGTTTTTT
.	TRBV18	.	TRBJ2-7	CASSPRTDSYEQYF	TGTGCCAGCTCACCGCGGACAGACTCCTACGAGCAGTACTTC
TRBD1	TRBV6-5	.	TRBJ2-7	CASRREGANEQYF	TGTGCCAGCAGAAGAGAGGGGGCAAACGAGCAGTACTTC
.	TRBV7-2	.	TRBJ2-2	CASSLVGGLFTGELFF	TGTGCCAGCAGCCTCGTCGGGGGGCTCTTCACGGGGGAGCTGTTTTTT
TRBD1	TRBV5-1	.	TRBJ2-7	CASSFSTGDYEQYF	TGCGCCAGCAGCTTTTCGACAGGGGATTACGAGCAGTACTTC
.	TRBV28	.	TRBJ1-1	CASSPVVDTFSNTEAFF	TGTGCCAGCAGCCCCGTCGTGGACACGTTCTCGAACACTGAAGCTTTCTTT
TRBD1	TRBV10-1	.	TRBJ2-3	CASTGQGSSDTQYF	TGCGCCAGCACTGGACAGGGGTCTTCAGATACGCAGTATTTT
TRBD2	TRBV19	.	TRBJ2-5	CASGLRGFFETQYF	TGTGCCAGCGGGCTGCGGGGGTTCTTCGAGACCCAGTACTTC
TRBD1	TRBV4-1	few	TRBJ1-2	CASSWRTGKEGGYTF	TGCGCCAGCAGCTGGCGGACAGGGAAGGAAGGTGGCTACACCTTC
.	TRBV9	.	TRBJ2-3	CASSGGGGAGTDTQYF	TGTGCCAGCAGCGGCGGAGGGGGGGCCGGCACAGATACGCAGTATTTT
TRBD1	TRBV19	.	TRBJ2-5	CASRDGIQGEETQYF	TGTGCCAGTAGAGATGGCATCCAGGGGGAAGAGACCCAGTACTTC
.	TRBV5-6	once	TRBJ1-2	CASSATTLNCGYTF	TGTGCCAGCAGCGCCACGACATTAAACTGTGGCTACACCTTC
TRBD1	TRBV19	.	TRBJ1-1	CASSRQGFYTEAFF	TGTGCCAGTAGTCGACAGGGATTTTACACTGAAGCTTTCTTT
.	TRBV21-1	.	TRBJ2-7	CASSKGRGQKYEQYF	TGTGCCAGCAGCAAAGGTAGAGGACAGAAATACGAGCAGTACTTC
.	TRBV6-4	.	TRBJ2-2	CASRNRVNTGELFF	TGTGCCAGCAGGAACAGGGTTAACACCGGGGAGCTGTTTTTT
.	TRBV7-2	.	TRBJ2-7	CASSLVGSNLYEQYF	TGTGCCAGCAGCTTAGTGGGCAGTAACTTGTACGAGCAGTACTTC
.	TRBV28	.	TRBJ1-1	CASSKQIMNTEAFF	TGTGCCAGCAGTAAACAGATCATGAACACTGAAGCTTTCTTT
.	TRBV1	.	TRBJ2-7	CTSSQEGTSGGEFSSYEQYF	TGCACCAGCAGCCAAGAGGGGACTAGCGGGGGAGAATTCAGCTCCTACGAGCAGTACTTC
TRBD1	TRBV9	.	TRBJ2-7	CASSETPGQGYEQYF	TGTGCCAGCAGCGAGACACCGGGACAGGGCTACGAGCAGTACTTC
.	TRBV30	.	TRBJ2-7	CAWSEGDDEQYF	TGTGCCTGGAGCGAGGGGGACGACGAGCAGTACTTC
.	TRBV6-1	.	TRBJ2-1	CASRWLLYNEQFF	TGTGCCAGCAGGTGGTTACTATACAATGAGCAGTTCTTC
TRBD1	TRBV6-1	.	TRBJ2-5	CASSTGTGPQETQYF	TGTGCCAGCAGTACAGGGACAGGGCCTCAAGAGACCCAGTACTTC
TRBD1	TRBV6-6	.	TRBJ1-4	CASSPPRQGLNEKLFF	TGTGCCAGCAGTCCTCCTAGACAGGGCCTTAATGAAAAACTGTTTTTT
.	TRBV27	few	TRBJ1-5	CASSPSRGNQPQHF	TGTGCCAGCAGCCCAAGCCGAGGCAATCAGCCCCAGCATTTT
.	TRBV5-6	.	TRBJ2-5	CASSLGGSWETQYF	TGTGCCAGCAGCTTGGGGGGCTCCTGGGAGACCCAGTACTTC
TRBD1	TRBV4-1	.	TRBJ2-3	CASSQETGSRTDTQYF	TGCGCCAGCAGCCAAGAGACAGGGAGTCGGACAGATACGCAGTATTTT
.	TRBV30	.	TRBJ2-1	CAYFRGAEQFF	TGTGCCTATTTCAGGGGAGCTGAGCAGTTCTTC
.	TRBV28	.	TRBJ2-5	CASTNQETQYF	TGTGCCAGCACTAACCAAGAGACCCAGTACTTC
.	TRBV28	few	TRBJ2-7	CASSNLFATRDLAYEQYF	TGTGCCAGCAGTAATCTCTTTGCGACCCGGGACTTAGCCTACGAGCAGTACTTC
TRBD1	TRBV2	few	TRBJ1-1	CASSGDSSIAEAFF	TGTGCCAGCAGTGGGGACAGTAGTATCGCTGAAGCTTTCTTT
.	TRBV27	.	TRBJ2-1	CASSLSRGNEQFF	TGTGCCAGCAGTTTATCACGGGGAAATGAGCAGTTCTTC
TRBD1	TRBV4-1	once	TRBJ2-3	CVSSKGVPTGGGDTQYF	TGCGTCAGCAGCAAGGGAGTCCCGACAGGGGGCGGAGATACGCAGTATTTT
.	TRBV28	.	TRBJ1-1	CASSWGHTEAFF	TGTGCCAGCAGCTGGGGGCACACTGAAGCTTTCTTT
.	TRBV1	.	TRBJ2-7	CTSSLSEVSYEQYF	TGCACCAGCAGCCTCTCGGAGGTATCCTACGAGCAGTACTTC
.	TRBV6-5	.	TRBJ1-6	CASSRNRRDSPLHF	TGTGCCAGCAGCCGCAACAGGAGAGATTCACCCCTCCACTTT
TRBD1	TRBV7-9	once	TRBJ2-1	CASSLSGTGVNEQFF	TGTGCCAGCAGCTTAAGCGGGACAGGGGTCAATGAGCAGTTCTTC
TRBD2	TRBV20-1	.	TRBJ2-3	CSPQRGDTQYF	TGCAGTCCTCAGCGGGGAGATACGCAGTATTTT
TRBD1	TRBV6-5	once	TRBJ1-5	CASSYSRGRQPQHF	TGTGCCAGCAGTTACTCCAGGGGGAGGCAGCCCCAGCATTTT
.	TRBV7-9	.	TRBJ1-1	CASSLYGAGGNTEAFF	TGTGCCAGCAGCTTGTACGGGGCGGGGGGGAACACTGAAGCTTTCTTT
TRBD1	TRBV6-6	.	TRBJ1-6	CATGPGDRANSPLHF	TGTGCCACGGGCCCAGGGGACAGGGCTAATTCACCCCTCCACTTT